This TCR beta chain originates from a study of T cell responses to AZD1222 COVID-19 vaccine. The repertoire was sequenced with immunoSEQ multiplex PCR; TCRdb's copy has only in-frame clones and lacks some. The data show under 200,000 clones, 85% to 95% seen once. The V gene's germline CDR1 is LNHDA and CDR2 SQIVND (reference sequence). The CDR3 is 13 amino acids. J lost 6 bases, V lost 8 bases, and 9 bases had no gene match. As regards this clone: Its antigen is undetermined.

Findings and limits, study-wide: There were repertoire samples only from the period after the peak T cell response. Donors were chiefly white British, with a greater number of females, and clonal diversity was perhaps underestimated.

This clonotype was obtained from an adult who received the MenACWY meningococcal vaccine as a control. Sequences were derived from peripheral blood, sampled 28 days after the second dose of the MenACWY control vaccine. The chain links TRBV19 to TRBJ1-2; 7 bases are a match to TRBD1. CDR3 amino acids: CASSLDRVNGYTF. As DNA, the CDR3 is TGTGCCAGTTCGCTCGACAGGGTTAATGGCTACACCTTC.